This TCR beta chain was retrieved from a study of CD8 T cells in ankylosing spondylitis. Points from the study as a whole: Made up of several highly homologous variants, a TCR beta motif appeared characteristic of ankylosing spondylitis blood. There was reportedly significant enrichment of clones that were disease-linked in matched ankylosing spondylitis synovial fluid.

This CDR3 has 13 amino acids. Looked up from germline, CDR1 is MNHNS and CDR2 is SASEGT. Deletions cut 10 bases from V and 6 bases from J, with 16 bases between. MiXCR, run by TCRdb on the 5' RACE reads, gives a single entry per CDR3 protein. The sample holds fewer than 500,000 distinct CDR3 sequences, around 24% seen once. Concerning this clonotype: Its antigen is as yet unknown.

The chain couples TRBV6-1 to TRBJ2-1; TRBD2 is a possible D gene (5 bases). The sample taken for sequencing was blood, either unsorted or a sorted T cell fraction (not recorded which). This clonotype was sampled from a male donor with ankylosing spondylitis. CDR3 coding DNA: TGTGCCACCACGAGGTCGGGGTCCAATGAGCAGTTCTTC. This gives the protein CATTRSGSNEQFF.